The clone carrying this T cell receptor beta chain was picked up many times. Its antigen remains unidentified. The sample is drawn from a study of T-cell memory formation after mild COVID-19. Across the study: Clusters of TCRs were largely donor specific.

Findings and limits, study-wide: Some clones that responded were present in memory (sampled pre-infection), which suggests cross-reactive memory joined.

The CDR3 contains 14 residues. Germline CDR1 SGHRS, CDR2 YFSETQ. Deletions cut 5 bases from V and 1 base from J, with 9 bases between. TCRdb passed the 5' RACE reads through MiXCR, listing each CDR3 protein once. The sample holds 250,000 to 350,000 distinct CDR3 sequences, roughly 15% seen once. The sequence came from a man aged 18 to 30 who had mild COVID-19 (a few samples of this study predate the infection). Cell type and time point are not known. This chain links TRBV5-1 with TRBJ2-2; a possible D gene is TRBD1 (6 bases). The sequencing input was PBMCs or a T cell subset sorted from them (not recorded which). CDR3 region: CASRPTGNTGELFF. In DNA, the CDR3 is TGCGCCAGCAGGCCGACAGGGAACACCGGGGAGCTGTTTTTT.